This T cell receptor (beta chain) originates from a study of T cells after yellow fever vaccination. Study at large: Fractions of limited cellularity were prepared by means of SMART-Seq v4 Ultra Low Input. Study-wide results and limits: Contaminating bulk clonotypes could be abundant in FACS-sorted repertoires.

The V end was cut by 5 bases, the J end by 8 bases, with 18 bases between. The CDR3 length is 14 residues. CDR1 is SGHTA, CDR2 FQGNSA, per germline. Template-switching 5'RACE yielded the TCR cDNA; a universal primer site and UMIs were added in the process. TCRdb re-analysed the 5' RACE reads in MiXCR, keeping a single row per CDR3 protein. In the table there are around 150,000 distinct CDR3 sequences, almost 7% of which are singletons. This clonotype was found many times. Its antigen is undetermined. The TCR originated in a young man who received the YFV17D yellow fever vaccine. This sequence joins TRBV7-2 and TRBJ1-2; no definite D call. The source was CD4+ T cells sorted from PBMCs, collected roughly 5 days after the first yellow fever vaccination. The CDR3 DNA sequence: TGTGCCAGCAGCCCGGACTTTGGCTTCGGAGGCTACACCTTC. It yields the protein CASSPDFGFGGYTF. Full variable domain (remainder filled in from reference TRBV7-2 and TRBJ1-2): GAGVSQSPSNKVTEKGKDVELRCDPISGHTALYWYRQSLGQGLEFLIYFQGNSAPDKSGLPSDRFSAERTGGSVSTLTIQRTQQEDSAVYLCASSPDFGFGGYTFGSGTRLTVV.